The 13 T cell receptor beta chains below come from one sample, sequenced in a study of blood T cells in healthy people across ages. It was with a sample-barcoded 5' primer and a J-beta primer mix that a second PCR of roughly 7 to 12 cycles was run. Via MiXCR, TCRdb re-called the 5' RACE reads, giving one row per CDR3 protein. The table records roughly 800,000 distinct CDR3 sequences, roughly 53% of them present only once. Specimen: blood. These receptors were collected from a man aged 80 or over in good health.

The CDR3 spells CSARDQRGTGGRRYAYF. CDR3 nucleotide sequence: TGCAGTGCTAGAGATCAAAGGGGGACAGGGGGCCGGAGATACGCGTATTTT. The rearrangement uses TRBV20-1 and TRBJ2-3; 12 nucleotides align to TRBD1. This CDR3 comprises 17 residues. V was pared by 0 bases and J by 14 bases, with 18 bases of the junction left unmatched. Germline-derived CDR1 and CDR2 are DFQATT and SNEGSKA (reference sequence).

This clonotype was seen more than once but under ten times. The chain recombines TRBV15 with TRBJ1-2; unclear D gene. The germline gives CDR1 LNHNV, CDR2 YYDKDF (reference sequence). V lost 0 bases to trimming and J lost 3 bases, with 8 bases between them. The CDR3 consists of 14 residues. CDR3: CATSRDYRDYGYTF. DNA of the CDR3: TGTGCCACCAGCAGAGATTACAGAGACTATGGCTACACCTTC.

Points on this clonotype: It is unclear where the CDR3 begins or ends on the DNA, so no DNA is shown, and the CDR3 is as TCRdb lists it. The chain joins TRBV2 to TRBJ2-3; whether TRBD2, the table's D call, matches the DNA was not checked. The germline V gene encodes CDR1 SNHLY and CDR2 FYNNEI. Ends included, the CDR3 has 16 residues. The CDR3 sequence: CASTQGVAGGSRYAYF.

CDR3 DNA sequence: TGCGCCAGCAGCTGGCTTGACGGATCCTACGAGCAGTACTTC. Its translation: CASSWLDGSYEQYF. This sequence joins TRBV5-1 and TRBJ2-7, with D hard to call. The germline V gene has CDR1 SGHRS and CDR2 YFSETQ. This CDR3 has 14 residues. V lost 3 bases to trimming and J lost 1 base, with 11 bases between them.

The rearrangement links TRBV27 to TRBJ2-5; D uncertain. V lost 2 bases to trimming and J lost 1 base, with 11 bases between them. Germline V gene sequence: CDR1 MNHEY, CDR2 SMNVEV (reference sequence). The CDR3 spans 15 residues. The DNA of the CDR3 is TGTGCCAGCAGTTTACGACATAGTCGCCAAGAGACCCAGTACTTC. Protein sequence: CASSLRHSRQETQYF.

CDR3 nucleotide sequence: TGCGCCAGCAGCGGCACCAAGAAGACGGATACGCAGTATTTT. Translation gives CASSGTKKTDTQYF. This chain connects TRBV5-1 to TRBJ2-3, with D unresolved. The CDR3 extends over 14 amino acids. Germline-derived CDR1 and CDR2 are SGHRS and YFSETQ. Trimming stripped 4 bases from V and 6 bases from J, with 15 bases between.

This clonotype appeared a few times. This chain joins TRBV20-1 and TRBJ1-5; 8 nucleotides align to TRBD1. There are 14 residues in the CDR3. Germline V lookup: CDR1 DFQATT, CDR2 SNEGSKA (reference sequence). J lost 3 bases, V lost 6 bases, and 7 bases had no gene match. The CDR3 sequence: CSAPWQGANQPQHF. The CDR3 DNA reads as TGCAGTGCCCCCTGGCAGGGGGCCAATCAGCCCCAGCATTTT.

The chain has TRBV9 and TRBJ2-5, with D perhaps given as TRBD1 or TRBD2 (5 bases each). V gave up 4 bases and J gave up 5 bases, with 18 bases separating them. Germline loops: CDR1 SGDLS, CDR2 YYNGEE. CDR3 length: 15 residues. The CDR3 bases are TGTGCCAGCAGCATTCGGCCCACTCGGGGCGAGACCCAGTACTTC. Protein sequence: CASSIRPTRGETQYF.

The chain has TRBV7-9 and TRBJ1-2; the D is unclear. Trimming cost V 0 bases and J 5 bases, with 7 bases left between them. The CDR3 runs to 13 residues. Per the germline V gene, CDR1 is SEHNR and CDR2 is FQNEAQ (reference sequence). CDR3 in DNA: TGTGCCAGCAGCTTAGCGGAAGTGTATGGCTACACCTTC. Its translation is CASSLAEVYGYTF. Together with reference TRBV7-9 and TRBJ1-2, the CDR3 gives the full variable domain: DTGVSQNPRHKITKRGQNVTFRCDPISEHNRLYWYRQTLGQGPEFLTYFQNEAQLEKSRLLSDRFSAERPKGSFSTLEIQRTEQGDSAMYLCASSLAEVYGYTFGSGTRLTVV.

This clonotype was recorded once. One end of the junction varies from germline; a read error may be responsible. The genes are TRBV10-3 and TRBJ2-7, with D possibly TRBD1 on 6 matching bases. CDR1 and CDR2 from the germline V gene are ENHRY and SYGVKD. CDR3 length: 16 residues. The CDR3 reads CAISESRTERSYEQYF. The CDR3 DNA reads as TGTGCCATCAGCGAGTCGAGGACAGAACGCTCCTACGAGCAGTACTTC.

The chain couples TRBV6-5 to TRBJ2-1; TRBD2 agrees at 12 bases. The ends lost 0 bases at V and 6 bases at J; junction bases unmatched: 6. Per the germline V gene, CDR1 is MNHEY and CDR2 is SVGAGI. This CDR3 is 17 amino acids long. The DNA of the CDR3 is TGTGCCAGCAGTTACTCTGGGCTAGCGGGAGGGCTCAATGAGCAGTTCTTC. Translating it yields CASSYSGLAGGLNEQFF.

This rearrangement joins TRBV7-9 to TRBJ2-3; 14 nucleotides agree with TRBD2. CDR3 length equals 17 residues. CDR1 and CDR2 from the germline V gene are SEHNR and FQNEAQ (reference sequence). The V gene end was trimmed by 1 base and the J gene end by 14 bases; junction bases not matched to a gene: 14. The CDR3 loop is CASSLGGLAGEHRYAYF. CDR3 DNA sequence: TGTGCCAGCAGCTTAGGGGGACTAGCGGGAGAGCACAGATACGCGTATTTT.

This clonotype occurred a few times. This chain joins TRBV20-1 and TRBJ2-5, with TRBD2 matching 13 bases. Judging by the DNA end, TRBJ2-7 fits better; the J call may be wrong. Germline assignment: CDR1 DFQATT and CDR2 SNEGSKA (reference sequence). The CDR3 consists of 14 residues. This chain's CDR3 is CSARRTSGRDEQYF. CDR3 nucleotides: TGCAGTGCTAGACGGACTAGCGGGAGAGACGAGCAGTACTTC.